These 16 T cell receptor beta chains originate from one sample sequenced in a study of PD-1 blockade in classical Hodgkin lymphoma. Each patient relapsed following autologous stem cell transplantation, and prior brentuximab vedotin exposure differed. TCRdb's copy holds only in-frame clones and misses some; the assay was immunoSEQ multiplex PCR. The sample has roughly 40,000 clones, around 87% seen once. This material consisted of peripheral blood mononuclear cells (PBMCs), taken at baseline. These receptors all come from a human donor with classical Hodgkin lymphoma.

The gene calls are TRBV5-8 and TRBJ1-6; the D gene is possibly TRBD1 (6 bases). Germline CDR1 is SGHTS and CDR2 is YDEGEE. The germline V and J ends were trimmed by 0 bases and 5 bases, with 12 bases remaining between them. The CDR3 has 16 amino acids. CDR3 DNA sequence: TGTGCCAGCAGCTTGGTAGGGGGTCTCCATAATTCACCCCTCCACTTT. Translated, it gives CASSLVGGLHNSPLHF.

The chain is built from TRBV10-3 and TRBJ1-1; 10 bases line up with TRBD1. In germline, CDR1 is ENHRY, CDR2 SYGVKD. The CDR3 has 12 amino acids. After removal of 2 bases from V and 10 bases from J, the junction contained 1 base not matched to a gene. This CDR3 is CAISERTGGAFF. The CDR3 DNA is TGTGCCATCAGTGAGAGGACAGGGGGAGCTTTCTTT.

Only a few counts were recorded for this clone. CDR3 sequence reads: CASSLAGGGETQYF. The DNA for the CDR3 is TGTGCCAGCAGCTTAGCGGGAGGCGGGGAGACCCAGTACTTC. The chain combines TRBV11-2 with TRBJ2-5; TRBD2 matches at 7 bases. This CDR3 spans 14 amino acids. Germline V lookup: CDR1 SGHAT, CDR2 FQNNGV. V lost 1 base and J lost 5; bases outside the gene matches: 4.

The rearrangement links TRBV12-5 to TRBJ1-3; D call uncertain. V lost 6 bases and J 2 bases, leaving 11 bases between the germline ends. In germline, CDR1 is LGHNT, CDR2 FRNRAP. The CDR3 is 14 amino acids. CDR3 coding DNA: TGTGCTAGTGGAGTTGGATATCCTGGAAACACCATATATTTT. Amino acid sequence: CASGVGYPGNTIYF.

This chain joins TRBV6-5 and TRBJ2-3; no definite D call. This CDR3 region has 14 residues. The V and J ends lost 2 bases and 2 bases respectively, with 8 bases between them. Germline CDR1 MNHEY, CDR2 SVGAGI. The CDR3, as DNA: TGTGCCAGCAGTTACCTAGGTAACACAGATACGCAGTATTTT. This codes for CASSYLGNTDTQYF.

The chain couples TRBV6-6 to TRBJ2-7, with 11 nucleotides matching TRBD1. Trimming removed 0 bases from V and 4 bases from J; junction bases left unmatched: 2. Germline V gene sequence: CDR1 MNHNY, CDR2 SVGAGI (reference sequence). The CDR3 runs to 15 residues. CDR3 sequence (DNA): TGTGCCAGCAGTTACTCCGGGACAGGGGGGTACGAGCAGTACTTC. This codes for CASSYSGTGGYEQYF.

In regard to this clone: Given the absence of the conserved phenylalanine or tryptophan at the CDR3 end, a read error is likely. The V and J genes are TRBV5-1 and TRBJ1-5; TRBD1 might be the D (6 bases). CDR3 length: 16 amino acids. Looked up from germline, CDR1 is SGHRS and CDR2 is YFSETQ. Trimming left V 3 bases short and J 0 bases short, with 13 bases between. The CDR3 here is CASSYEGGDSNQPQHL. As DNA, the CDR3 is TGCGCCAGCAGCTATGAAGGGGGGGATAGCAATCAGCCCCAGCATCTT.

V and J are TRBV4-3 and TRBJ2-1; 7 nucleotides align to TRBD1. CDR3 length equals 15 residues. V trimming: 0 bases; J trimming: 5 bases; junction bases outside the gene matches: 4. Germline V gene sequence: CDR1 LGHNA, CDR2 YSLEER. This CDR3 is CASSQDDRVNNEQFF. In DNA form, the CDR3 reads TGCGCCAGCAGCCAAGATGACAGGGTCAACAATGAGCAGTTCTTC.

The chain recombines TRBV10-3 with TRBJ1-6; D unclear. V was shortened by 0 bases and J by 8 bases, with 14 bases between the two germline ends. This CDR3 contains 16 residues. Germline V gene data show CDR1 as ENHRY and CDR2 as SYGVKD. CDR3 nucleotide sequence: TGTGCCATCAGTGAGTCGATAACTTACCAGGATTCACCCCTCCACTTT. This codes for CAISESITYQDSPLHF.

The chain uses TRBV9 and TRBJ1-1, with TRBD1 identical over 7 bases. CDR1 is SGDLS and CDR2 is YYNGEE in the germline V gene. There are 14 residues in the CDR3. V lost 4 bases to trimming and J lost 4 bases; unmatched junction nucleotides: 7. Here the CDR3 DNA reads TGTGCCAGCAGCACCCAGACAGGGCGCACTGAAGCTTTCTTT. Its translation: CASSTQTGRTEAFF.

This clone appeared once. The CDR3 bases are TGTGCCAGCAGCCCCTTCCTCGGCCTGAACACCGGGGAGCTGTTTTTT. It is translated as CASSPFLGLNTGELFF. The V and J genes are TRBV9 and TRBJ2-2; D unclear. The CDR3 length is 16 residues. Trimming took 4 bases from V and 1 from J, leaving 14 bases between them. Germline V CDR1 and CDR2: SGDLS, YYNGEE.

The rearrangement links TRBV13 to TRBJ1-6; D possibly corresponds to TRBD1 (5 bases). Germline CDR1 and CDR2: PRHDT and FYEKMQ (reference sequence). Trimming pared 6 bases from V and 0 bases from J, leaving 12 bases between. This CDR3 spans 16 amino acids. CDR3 nucleotide sequence: TGTGCCAGCAGTTCGACCGGGACCTCCTATAATTCACCCCTCCACTTT. Amino acids: CASSSTGTSYNSPLHF.

This clone showed up just once. The chain carries TRBV5-1 and TRBJ2-3; D remains unclear. Germline V gene lookup returns CDR1 SGHRS and CDR2 YFSETQ. CDR3 size: 13 residues. Trimming left V 0 bases short and J 4 bases short, with 6 bases between. CDR3 sequence reads: CASSLDWPDTQYF. In nucleotides, the CDR3 is TGCGCCAGCAGCTTGGATTGGCCAGATACGCAGTATTTT.

The V gene is TRBV4-1, the J gene TRBJ1-4; D call uncertain. CDR1 and CDR2 from the germline V gene are MGHRA and YSYEKL. With 5 bases removed from V and 0 bases from J, the gap between germline ends came to 13 bases. The CDR3 is 16 amino acids. CDR3: CASSSFARTTNEKLFF. CDR3 bases: TGCGCCAGCAGCTCCTTTGCCCGGACAACTAATGAAAAACTGTTTTTT.

The chain has TRBV13 and TRBJ2-7; no firm D call. V lost 3 bases, J lost 7 bases, and 16 bases lay in between. Germline V gene data show CDR1 as PRHDT and CDR2 as FYEKMQ (reference sequence). The CDR3 sequence is 14 residues long. CDR3 loop: CASSFKGLFREQYF. The CDR3 DNA follows: TGTGCCAGCAGCTTTAAGGGCCTGTTTAGAGAGCAGTACTTC.

V is TRBV28 and J is TRBJ2-1; D is uncertain. V lost 5 bases to trimming and J lost 4 bases, with 3 bases between them. The length of the CDR3 is 11 residues. CDR1 MDHEN and CDR2 SYDVKM come from the germline V gene. The CDR3 here is CASSGYNEQFF. Here the CDR3 DNA reads TGTGCCAGCAGTGGATACAATGAGCAGTTCTTC.